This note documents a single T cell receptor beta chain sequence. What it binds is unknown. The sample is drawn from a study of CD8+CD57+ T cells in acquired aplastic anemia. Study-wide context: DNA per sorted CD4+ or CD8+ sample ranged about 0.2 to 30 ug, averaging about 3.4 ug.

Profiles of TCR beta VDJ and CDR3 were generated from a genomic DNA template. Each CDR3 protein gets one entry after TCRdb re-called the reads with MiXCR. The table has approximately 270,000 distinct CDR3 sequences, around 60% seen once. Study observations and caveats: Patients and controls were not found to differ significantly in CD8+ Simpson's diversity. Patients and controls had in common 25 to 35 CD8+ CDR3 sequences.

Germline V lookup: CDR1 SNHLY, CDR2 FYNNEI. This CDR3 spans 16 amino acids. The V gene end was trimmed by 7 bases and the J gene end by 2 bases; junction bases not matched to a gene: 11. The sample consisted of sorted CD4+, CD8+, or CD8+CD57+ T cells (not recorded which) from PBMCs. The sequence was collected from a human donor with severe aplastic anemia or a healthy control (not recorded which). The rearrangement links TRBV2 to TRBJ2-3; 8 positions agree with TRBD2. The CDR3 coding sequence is TGTGCCAGCAACCCAACTAGCGGCTACCACACAGATACGCAGTATTTT. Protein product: CASNPTSGYHTDTQYF.